The sequence of this T cell receptor (beta chain) was determined in a study of long-term antiretroviral therapy in people with HIV. Study at large: The oldest specimens predate the 2015 immediate-ART recommendation by about a decade.

All participants with HIV were treated in the United States. The CDR3 contains 14 residues. V dropped 0 bases and J dropped 4; count of bases not matched to a gene: 3. Germline values: CDR1 SGDLS, CDR2 YYNGEE. A v3.0 immunoSEQ assay was performed at survey level. A target of roughly 40,000-50,000 T-cell genomes per sample was set for sequencing. Method: immunoSEQ multiplex PCR; TCRdb's copy keeps in-frame clones and lacks some. The sample yields 25,000 to 35,000 clones, 70% to 90% seen once. The clonotype originates from a man aged 18 to 30 with HIV. The rearrangement joins TRBV9 to TRBJ2-5; TRBD2 agrees at 7 bases. The material sequenced was unsorted PBMCs, taken 0.8 years before starting antiretroviral therapy. The CDR3 bases are TGTGCCAGCAGCGTAGGTGGCGGGGGAGAGACCCAGTACTTC. The encoded protein is CASSVGGGGETQYF.